The clone carrying this T cell receptor (beta chain) has only a few counts. What it binds is unknown. The data are from a study of human T cells and chemical hapten exposure. Study details: Once 0.01% DPC had been applied to the upper back by patch test, readings were taken at 6 days. Study-level results: With DPC sensitization, TCRs exceeding 1 in 1000 frequency showed no change.

Time point noted: patch test 2, 6 weeks after DPC sensitization. Treatment: therapeutic diphenylcyclopropenone sensitization with weekly scalp DPC. What the library attached to individual cDNA molecules were unique molecular identifiers. One entry per CDR3 protein results from TCRdb running MiXCR on the RACE reads. Among about 40,000 distinct CDR3 sequences listed, 3.3% were seen once. This CDR3 has 15 residues. With 5 bases clipped from V and 6 bases from J, the junction kept 12 bases outside the gene matches. Looked up from germline, CDR1 is DFQATT and CDR2 is SNEGSKA (reference sequence). The TCR comes from a man aged 35 to 55 with alopecia areata. Some clones in this sample may be carry-over from other donors' samples. The sequencing used whole blood, collected in connection with sensitization to the hapten diphenylcyclopropenone (DPC). The V and J genes are TRBV20-1 and TRBJ1-5; TRBD1 matches at 8 bases. The CDR3 coding sequence is TGCAGTGCTCGCCAACAGGGGGAGGTCGGTCAGCCCCAGCATTTT. Translation gives CSARQQGEVGQPQHF.